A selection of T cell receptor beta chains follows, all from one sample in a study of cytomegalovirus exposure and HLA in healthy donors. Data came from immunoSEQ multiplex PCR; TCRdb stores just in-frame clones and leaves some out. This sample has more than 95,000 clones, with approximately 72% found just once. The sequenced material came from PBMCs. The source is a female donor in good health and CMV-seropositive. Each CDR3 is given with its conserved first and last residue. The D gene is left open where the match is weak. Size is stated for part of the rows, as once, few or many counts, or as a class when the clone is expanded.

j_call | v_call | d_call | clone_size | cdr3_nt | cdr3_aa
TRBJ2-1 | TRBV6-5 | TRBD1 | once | TGTGCCAGCAGTTACTTGGACAGGGTTGGGGAAGTCTTC | CASSYLDRVGEVF
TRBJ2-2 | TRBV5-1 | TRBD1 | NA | TGCGCCAGCAGCTTCCGACCGGGACAGTACACCGGGGAGCTGTTTTTT | CASSFRPGQYTGELFF
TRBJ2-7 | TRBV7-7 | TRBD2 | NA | TGTGCTAGCAGCTTAGCGGGGAGTGACGAGCAGTACTTC | CASSLAGSDEQYF
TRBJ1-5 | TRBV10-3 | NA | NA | TGTGCCATCGCGGCGGCACAACAAGGACAGCCCCAGCATTTT | CAIAAAQQGQPQHF
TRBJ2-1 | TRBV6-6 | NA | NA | TGTGCCAGCAGTTACTCTAGCGCCTCCTACAATGAGCAGTTCTTC | CASSYSSASYNEQFF
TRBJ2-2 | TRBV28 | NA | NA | TGTGCCAGCAGTTTCGTACAGGGAGCCACCGGGGAGCTGTTTTTT | CASSFVQGATGELFF
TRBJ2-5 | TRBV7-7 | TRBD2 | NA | TGTGCTAGCAGCTTACTAGCGGGGGGCCAAGAGACCCAGTACTTC | CASSLLAGGQETQYF
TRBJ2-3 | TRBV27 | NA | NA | TGTGCCAGCAGTTATTATAACAGGGCTGCGCAGTATTTT | CASSYYNRAAQYF
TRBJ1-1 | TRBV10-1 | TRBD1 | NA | TGCGCCAGCAGCGATACCGGGACAGGGAAAACTGAAGCTTTCTTT | CASSDTGTGKTEAFF
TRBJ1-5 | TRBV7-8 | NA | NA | TGTGCCAGCAGCTTATACCGGGATCAGCCCCAGCATTTT | CASSLYRDQPQHF
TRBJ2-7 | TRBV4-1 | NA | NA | TGCGCCAGCAGCCAAACTAAAACCCTGGGGCAGTACTTC | CASSQTKTLGQYF
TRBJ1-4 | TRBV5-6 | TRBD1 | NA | TGTGCCAGCAGCGCGGACAGGGGGCGGGCCTCTAATGAAAAACTGTTTTTT | CASSADRGRASNEKLFF
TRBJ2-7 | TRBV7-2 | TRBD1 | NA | TGTGCCAGCAGCTTCCCACCGAATCAGGGGGCGCGAGACGAGCAGTACTTC | CASSFPPNQGARDEQYF
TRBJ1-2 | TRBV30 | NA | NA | TGTGCCTGGAGTCCAGAGGACTATGGCTACACCTTC | CAWSPEDYGYTF
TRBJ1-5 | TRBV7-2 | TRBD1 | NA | TGTGCCAGCAGCCTCCTCTTCGACAGGGGGCGGCAGCCCCAGCATTTT | CASSLLFDRGRQPQHF
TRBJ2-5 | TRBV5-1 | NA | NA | TGCGCCAACCCCCCACGGGCAGGCGGGGAGACCCAGTACTTC | CANPPRAGGETQYF
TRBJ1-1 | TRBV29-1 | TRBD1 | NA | TGCAGCCCCCAGGGGATCCAGGGGGGCACTGAAGCTTTCTTT | CSPQGIQGGTEAFF
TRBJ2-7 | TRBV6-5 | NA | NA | TGTGCCAGCAGTTTAGAGCGGTACTCCTACGAGCAGTACTTC | CASSLERYSYEQYF
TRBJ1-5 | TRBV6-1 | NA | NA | TGTGCCAGCAGTGAAGCGAAAGAGGGTTACCAGCCCCAGCATTTT | CASSEAKEGYQPQHF
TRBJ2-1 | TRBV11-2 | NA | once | TGTGCCAGCAGTTCGCCTCAACAGGGGGGGAATGAGCAGTTCTTC | CASSSPQQGGNEQFF
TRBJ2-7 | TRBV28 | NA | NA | TGTGCCAGCACCTCAGGGAGGACGGCTTACGAGCAGTACTTC | CASTSGRTAYEQYF
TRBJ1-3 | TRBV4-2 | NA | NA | TGTGCCAGCAGCCAAGAAGGAGAGGGATCTGGAAACACCATATATTTT | CASSQEGEGSGNTIYF
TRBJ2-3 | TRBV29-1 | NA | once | TGCAGCGGGGGAGTTACAGATACGCAGTATTTT | CSGGVTDTQYF
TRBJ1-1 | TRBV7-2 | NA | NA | TGTGCCAGCAGCTTGGACGGGGTGAACACTGAAGCTTTCTTT | CASSLDGVNTEAFF
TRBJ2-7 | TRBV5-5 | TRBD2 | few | TGTGCCAGCAGCCGGTACACGGGAGGGGGGTCTAGGGAGCAGTACTTC | CASSRYTGGGSREQYF
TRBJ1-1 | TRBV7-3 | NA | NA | TGTGCCAGCAGCTCGACAGGTTTGGGCACTGAAGCTTTCTTT | CASSSTGLGTEAFF
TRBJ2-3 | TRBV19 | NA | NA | TGTGCCAGTAGTCTCGGGGAAACAGATACGCAGTATTTT | CASSLGETDTQYF
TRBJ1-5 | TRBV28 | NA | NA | TGTGCCAGCAGTTTACAGATTAGCAATCAGCCCCAGCATTTT | CASSLQISNQPQHF
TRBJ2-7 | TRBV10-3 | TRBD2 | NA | TGTGCCATCCGGAGCGGGGCTGATGCCTGGGAGCAGTACTTC | CAIRSGADAWEQYF
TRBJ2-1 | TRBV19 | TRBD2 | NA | TGTGCCAGTACTAGCGGAGCCTACAATGAGCAGTTCTTC | CASTSGAYNEQFF
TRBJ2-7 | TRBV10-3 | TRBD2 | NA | TGTGCCATCAGTGACCTCGGGAGGGAGCAGTACTTC | CAISDLGREQYF
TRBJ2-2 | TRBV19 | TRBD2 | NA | TGTGCCAGCGGGACTAGCGGGAGAGCCGGGGAGCTGTTTTTT | CASGTSGRAGELFF
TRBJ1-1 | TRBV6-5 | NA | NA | TGTGCCAGCAGTTACGCGGGGAGGAACACTGAAGCTTTCTTT | CASSYAGRNTEAFF
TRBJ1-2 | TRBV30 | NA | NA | TGTGCCTGGAGTGTACGAGCAGGCGGGGGCTACACCTTC | CAWSVRAGGGYTF
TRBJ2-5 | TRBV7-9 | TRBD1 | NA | TGTGCCAGCAGCCGGACAGGGCTTCAAGAGACCCAGTACTTC | CASSRTGLQETQYF
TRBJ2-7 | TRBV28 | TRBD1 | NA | TGTGCCAGCAGTTCAGGGGGCGGCTACGAGCAGTACTTC | CASSSGGGYEQYF
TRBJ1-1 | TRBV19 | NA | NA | TGTGCCAGTAGTATTCGGGAGACGGCTTTCTTT | CASSIRETAFF
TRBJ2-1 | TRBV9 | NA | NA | TGTGCCAGCAGCGTAGGCTCAACGGGAGTGTCCTACAATGAGCAGTTCTTC | CASSVGSTGVSYNEQFF
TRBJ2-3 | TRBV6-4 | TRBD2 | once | TGTGCCAGCAGTGACGCGGGAGGTACAGATACGCAGTATTTT | CASSDAGGTDTQYF
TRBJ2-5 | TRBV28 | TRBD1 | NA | TGTGCCAGCAGGGCTCCACGACAGGGTGGAGAGACCCAGTACTTC | CASRAPRQGGETQYF